Listed here are 23 T cell receptor beta chains from one sample, sequenced in a study of cytomegalovirus exposure and HLA in healthy donors. A multiplex PCR was run with 60 Vbeta primers and 13 Jbeta primers. TCRdb's table, derived via immunoSEQ multiplex PCR, lists solely in-frame clones and lacks some. The sample shows 95,000 to 100,000 clones, over 65% of them seen only once. Sequenced sample: PBMCs. These receptor sequences come from a middle-aged man in good health and CMV-seronegative.

This chain connects TRBV11-2 to TRBJ2-4, with D perhaps TRBD2 (5 bases). In germline, CDR1 is SGHAT, CDR2 FQNNGV. This CDR3 contains 13 residues. The V end was cut by 2 bases, the J end by 14 bases, with 16 bases between. DNA of the CDR3: TGTGCCAGCAGCTTAAAGATCGAGGGTTGGAAGTACTTC. It encodes CASSLKIEGWKYF.

The genes are TRBV18 and TRBJ1-3; the D gene is possibly TRBD1 (5 bases). Germline assignment: CDR1 KGHSH and CDR2 LQKENI. Trimming stripped 5 bases from V and 0 bases from J, with 11 bases between. The CDR3 contains 15 residues. The CDR3 DNA reads TGTGCCAGCTCAACTGACAGAGGCTCTGGAAACACCATATATTTT. Translation: CASSTDRGSGNTIYF.

This clone was counted a single time. This sequence joins TRBV5-1 and TRBJ2-5; 14 nucleotides line up with TRBD2. Trimming cost V 6 bases and J 4 bases; bases outside gene matches: 2. Per the germline V gene, CDR1 is SGHRS and CDR2 is YFSETQ. The CDR3 consists of 14 residues. This CDR3 reads CASTGLAGGETQYF. The CDR3 DNA sequence: TGCGCCAGCACTGGACTAGCGGGGGGAGAGACCCAGTACTTC.

V is TRBV30 and J is TRBJ1-1; D is possibly TRBD1 (5 bases). This CDR3 is 14 amino acids long. From germline, CDR1 is GTSNPN and CDR2 SVGIG (reference sequence). V lost 3 bases to trimming and J lost 1 base, with 12 bases between them. The CDR3 nucleotides read TGTGCCTGGAGGTCCGACAGCAAGAACACTGAAGCTTTCTTT. Its translation: CAWRSDSKNTEAFF.

The chain recombines TRBV7-9 with TRBJ2-1, with TRBD2 identical over 8 bases. Germline assignment: CDR1 SEHNR and CDR2 FQNEAQ (reference sequence). The V segment lost 5 bases and the J segment 4 bases; nucleotides outside the gene matches: 16. The CDR3 sequence is 18 residues long. The CDR3 coding sequence is TGTGCCAGCAGCCCCTTCGTCCCAAAGCGGGAGATATACAATGAGCAGTTCTTC. Translating gives CASSPFVPKREIYNEQFF.

The rearrangement uses TRBV27 and TRBJ2-7; possible D gene TRBD1, 5 bases. Deletions cut 6 bases from V and 3 bases from J, with 15 bases between. Germline V lookup: CDR1 MNHEY, CDR2 SMNVEV (reference sequence). The CDR3 sequence is 14 residues long. CDR3 bases: TGTGCCAGCAGATCCCCCCTCAGGGACTACGAGCAGTACTTC. This codes for CASRSPLRDYEQYF.

The count of this clone is one. This chain joins TRBV5-1 and TRBJ2-3; 7 nucleotides agree with TRBD2. Germline CDR1 and CDR2: SGHRS and YFSETQ. With 4 bases clipped from V and 0 bases from J, the junction kept 14 bases outside the gene matches. The CDR3 runs to 18 residues. The DNA of the CDR3 is TGCGCCAGCAGCGAAGGAACAGTGGGGGGGTACAGCACAGATACGCAGTATTTT. Translated, it gives CASSEGTVGGYSTDTQYF.

The V gene is TRBV28, the J gene TRBJ1-2; D is uncertain. CDR1 is MDHEN and CDR2 is SYDVKM in the germline V gene. The CDR3 is made up of 14 amino acids. The ends were cut back, 5 bases at V and 7 bases at J, with 17 bases in the middle. CDR3 region: CASSISQQFGGYTF. In DNA, the CDR3 is TGTGCCAGCAGTATTTCACAGCAATTCGGTGGCTACACCTTC.

The chain links TRBV27 to TRBJ2-7; tentatively, D is TRBD2 (6 bases). This CDR3 spans 11 amino acids. Deletions cut 6 bases from V and 7 bases from J, with 10 bases between. Germline CDR1 reads MNHEY; CDR2 reads SMNVEV (reference sequence). CDR3 coding DNA: TGTGCCAGCAGCCGGGGGAAGGAGCAGTACTTC. Amino acids: CASSRGKEQYF.

The genes are TRBV10-2 and TRBJ1-6; D is unclear. Germline V gene lookup returns CDR1 WSHSY and CDR2 SAAADI. This CDR3 is 13 amino acids long. V gave up 2 bases and J gave up 9 bases, with 8 bases separating them. CDR3 protein: CASSEPGSSPLHF. The CDR3 nucleotides are TGCGCCAGCAGTGAGCCGGGGAGTTCACCCCTCCACTTT.

CDR3 nucleotides: TGCAGCGTCTCCGACAGGGGCACAGATACGCAGTATTTT. It is translated as CSVSDRGTDTQYF. V is TRBV29-1 and J is TRBJ2-3, with 7 bases lining up with TRBD1. V trimming: 6 bases; J trimming: 1 base; junction bases outside the gene matches: 4. The germline V gene has CDR1 SQVTM and CDR2 ANQGSEA. The length of the CDR3 is 13 residues.

The rearrangement uses TRBV6-6 and TRBJ2-1; 7 bases agree with TRBD2. The CDR3 extends over 14 amino acids. In germline, CDR1 is MNHNY, CDR2 SVGAGI (reference sequence). Unmatched junction bases numbered 3, after V lost 0 bases and J lost 7 bases. Here the CDR3 DNA reads TGTGCCAGCAGTTACTCCTGGGGGGGGAATGAGCAGTTCTTC. It codes for CASSYSWGGNEQFF.

The gene calls are TRBV2 and TRBJ2-7; 10 nucleotides match TRBD2. The germline CDR1 and CDR2 sequences are SNHLY and FYNNEI. After removal of 6 bases from V and 3 bases from J, the junction contained 8 bases not matched to a gene. This CDR3 contains 15 residues. CDR3 in amino acids: CASRQLAGDFYEQYF. The CDR3, as DNA: TGTGCCAGCAGACAGCTAGCGGGAGACTTCTACGAGCAGTACTTC.

V usage is TRBV15 and J usage is TRBJ2-1, with TRBD1 matching over 11 bases. CDR1 is LNHNV, CDR2 YYDKDF, per germline (reference sequence). The CDR3 has 18 residues. The V gene end was trimmed by 5 bases and the J gene end by 4 bases; junction bases not matched to a gene: 13. The CDR3 spells CATSVRDRGGRTYNEQFF. CDR3 bases: TGTGCCACCAGCGTCCGGGACAGGGGGGGCCGAACATACAATGAGCAGTTCTTC.

This sequence joins TRBV18 and TRBJ2-1; 8 bases fit TRBD1. The trim removed 5 bases at V and 4 bases at J, leaving 7 bases unmatched. The CDR3 loop spans 15 amino acids. Germline CDR1 and CDR2: KGHSH and LQKENI. The CDR3 sequence is CASSADRGLYNEQFF. The DNA of the CDR3 is TGTGCCAGCTCAGCAGACAGGGGATTATACAATGAGCAGTTCTTC.

The rearrangement joins TRBV14 to TRBJ1-1, with D uncertain. Germline V CDR1 and CDR2: SGHDN, FVKESK. Deletions cut 2 bases from V and 1 base from J, with 14 bases between. The CDR3 extends over 16 amino acids. The CDR3 bases are TGTGCCAGCAGCCAACGGCGACCGACGGGGAACACTGAAGCTTTCTTT. The encoded protein is CASSQRRPTGNTEAFF.

This clone was counted between two and nine times. The chain joins TRBV6-1 to TRBJ1-1; 7 bases fit TRBD1. CDR1 and CDR2 (germline): MNHNS, SASEGT. With 0 bases clipped from V and 4 bases from J, the junction kept 5 bases outside the gene matches. The CDR3 extends over 15 amino acids. CDR3 nucleotide sequence: TGTGCCAGCAGTGAAGCGGGCAGGGGGATCACTGAAGCTTTCTTT. Translated: CASSEAGRGITEAFF.

This chain joins TRBV28 and TRBJ1-1; 7 nucleotides align to TRBD1. Looked up from germline, CDR1 is MDHEN and CDR2 is SYDVKM. With V trimmed by 5 bases and J by 5 bases, 11 bases remained unmatched. The CDR3 totals 15 residues. Here the CDR3 DNA reads TGTGCCAGCAGTGATCAGAGATTCAGGGGGACTGAAGCTTTCTTT. Translated: CASSDQRFRGTEAFF.

This sequence joins TRBV5-1 and TRBJ2-7, with 7 bases aligning to TRBD2. The CDR3 runs 15 residues. Unmatched junction bases numbered 7, after V lost 0 bases and J lost 4 bases. Germline assignment: CDR1 SGHRS and CDR2 YFSETQ. CDR3 nucleotide sequence: TGCGCCAGCAGCTTGGGCCTAGCGGACTTATACGAGCAGTACTTC. Protein sequence: CASSLGLADLYEQYF.

The CDR3 bases are TGCGCCAGCAGCCAAGTCGGGGGGAGTCCCTCCTACGAGCAGTACTTC. It is translated as CASSQVGGSPSYEQYF. J is TRBJ2-7 and V is TRBV4-1; 7 bases map to TRBD2. Germline trimming cut 1 base from V and 0 bases from J; bases unmatched to any gene: 6. Germline CDR1 and CDR2: MGHRA and YSYEKL. This CDR3 has 16 amino acids.

This clone was counted only a few times. The chain uses TRBV29-1 and TRBJ1-1, with D perhaps matching TRBD1 (6 bases). Trimming removed 8 bases at V and 1 base at J, with 8 bases between. The CDR3 sequence is 11 residues long. Looked up from germline, CDR1 is SQVTM and CDR2 is ANQGSEA. CDR3 region: CSFRGNTEAFF. CDR3 coding DNA: TGCAGCTTCAGGGGGAACACTGAAGCTTTCTTT.

This sequence joins TRBV5-6 and TRBJ2-7; D is perhaps TRBD2 (6 bases). V was trimmed by 5 bases and J by 3 bases, leaving 12 bases between them. Germline V gives CDR1 SGHDT, CDR2 YYEEEE. There are 13 residues in the CDR3. CDR3 region: CASSPGRSYEQYF. The CDR3 region has the DNA TGTGCCAGCAGTCCAGGGAGGAGCTACGAGCAGTACTTC.

The V gene is TRBV7-8, the J gene TRBJ2-7; the D is unclear. Germline lookup yields CDR1 SGHVS and CDR2 FQNEAQ. The CDR3 sequence is 16 residues long. The germline V and J ends were trimmed by 5 bases and 5 bases, with 22 bases remaining between them. CDR3 amino acids: CASSPQSRLLSDEQYF. The CDR3 nucleotides read TGTGCCAGCAGCCCCCAGTCCAGGCTCCTATCCGACGAGCAGTACTTC.